The clone carrying this T cell receptor beta chain showed up many times. Its antigen is currently unknown. One entry per CDR3 protein results from TCRdb running MiXCR on the 5' RACE reads. The sample lists around 250,000 distinct CDR3 sequences, 5.5% to 7.5% occurring once. This sample was included in a study of identical twins. Study-level results: Interpretation of the results relied on cross-sectional statistical analysis and not on following the same donors. Excess sharing by twins proved weaker in beta out-of-frame sequences.

The data also belong to a second study, concerning T cells expressing NK-cell markers.

The TCR originated in a woman younger than 30 in good health. Material for sequencing was CD8+ T cells sorted from blood.

The CDR3 loop reads CASSSRGRSYGYTF. CDR3 DNA: TGTGCCAGCAGCAGCAGGGGGCGAAGCTATGGCTACACCTTC. This chain uses TRBV21-1 with TRBJ1-2; the table's D gene call, TRBD1, was not cross checked with the DNA. TRBV21-1 represents a pseudogene. There are 14 residues in the CDR3.